This T cell receptor (beta chain) was captured in a study of blood T cell repertoires in COVID-19. Looking at the study overall: The United States, Italy and Spain were the sources of the acute and convalescent COVID-19 samples. T cells, B-cell-depleted T cells, or PBMCs provided the cDNA or gDNA that served as material.

This clone showed up just once. In the original processing: Counts of nucleated cells, estimated from reference gene primer amplification, were obtained. The repertoire was sequenced with immunoSEQ multiplex PCR; TCRdb's copy has only in-frame clones and lacks some. V and J calls and clone size are copied from that table; D and trimming were computed from the DNA. The sample includes under 200,000 clones, 60% to 85% of them seen just once. In germline, CDR1 is SNHLY, CDR2 FYNNEI. Trimming took off 8 bases at V and 8 bases at J, with 18 bases between the two ends. The CDR3 has 14 amino acids. The clonotype was recovered from a man aged 65 to 79 with acute or convalescent COVID-19. The chain has TRBV2 and TRBJ1-4; the D gene is possibly TRBD1 (5 bases). Sequenced: peripheral blood. Written as DNA, the CDR3 is TGTGCCAGCGGATCCGCGGGGGGACGGGAAAAACTGTTTTTT. As protein: CASGSAGGREKLFF.